There are many counts of the clone carrying this TCR beta chain. The use of genomic DNA as template underpinned the TCR beta VDJ and CDR3 profiling. TCRdb redid the calling of the reads with MiXCR, one entry per CDR3 protein. The sample holds roughly 190,000 distinct CDR3 sequences, around 45% seen once. It was patients with CD8+CD57+ cell expansion by flow cytometry who were chosen for sequencing. Each patient gave a blood sample that was collected before any therapy had been received. The entry originates in a study of CD8+CD57+ T cells in acquired aplastic anemia. Study in general: Sorting CD4+ and CD8+ cells gave DNA averaging 3.2 ug.

V was trimmed by 0 bases and J by 1 base, leaving 13 bases between them. CDR3 length: 16 residues. Germline V gives CDR1 SGHDT, CDR2 YYEEEE. The chain recombines TRBV5-6 with TRBJ2-5, with D maybe TRBD2 (5 bases). The clonotype originates from a human donor with aplastic anemia. Material for sequencing was sorted CD4+, CD8+, or CD8+CD57+ T cells (not recorded which) from PBMCs. The CDR3 spells CASSLGTGLVQETQYF. CDR3 DNA: TGTGCCAGCAGCTTGGGGACGGGGTTGGTCCAAGAGACCCAGTACTTC.